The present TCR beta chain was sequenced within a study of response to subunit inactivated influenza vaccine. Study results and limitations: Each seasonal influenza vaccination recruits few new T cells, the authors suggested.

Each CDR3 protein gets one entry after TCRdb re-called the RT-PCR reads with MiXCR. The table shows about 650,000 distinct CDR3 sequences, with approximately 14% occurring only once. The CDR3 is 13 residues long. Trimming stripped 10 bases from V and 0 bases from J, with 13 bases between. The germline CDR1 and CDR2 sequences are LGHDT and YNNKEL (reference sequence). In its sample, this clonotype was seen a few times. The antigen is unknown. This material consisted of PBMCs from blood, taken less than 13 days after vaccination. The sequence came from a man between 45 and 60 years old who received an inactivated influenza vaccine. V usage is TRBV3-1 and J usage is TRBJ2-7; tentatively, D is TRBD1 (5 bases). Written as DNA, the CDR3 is TGTGCCATCAGAGACAGTCTCTCCTACGAGCAGTACTTC. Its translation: CAIRDSLSYEQYF.